These 22 T cell receptor beta chains were sequenced from one sample in a study of T cells in Graves' hyperthyroidism and ophthalmopathy. Amplification of TCR beta CDR3 regions was performed using RNA transcripts as template. HTBI primers drove first-round RT-PCR of the TCR CDR3. Each CDR3 protein is one row after TCRdb ran MiXCR on the multiplex PCR reads. There are fewer than 800,000 distinct CDR3 sequences in the sample; around 15% occur only once, and approximately 8% lies in the top ten. Source material: blood. Every receptor here comes from a man in his late teens or twenties with Graves' hyperthyroidism.

This clonotype has at least ten counts. The chain joins TRBV3-1 to TRBJ1-1; the D is unclear. This CDR3 has 17 amino acids. The germline V and J ends were trimmed by 0 bases and 5 bases, with 19 bases remaining between them. In germline, CDR1 is LGHDT, CDR2 YNNKEL (reference sequence). The CDR3, as DNA: TGTGCCAGCAGCCAAGAGGACTTTCGGTCCGCCAAGACTGAAGCTTTCTTT. Translation gives CASSQEDFRSAKTEAFF.

Note on this clonotype: This may be a read error, as it is one base from a much larger clone. V gene TRBV28 combines with J gene TRBJ2-1; D uncertain. V was clipped by 10 bases and J by 8 bases, with 12 bases between them. Germline-derived CDR1 and CDR2 are MDHEN and SYDVKM. The CDR3 runs 11 residues. CDR3 DNA sequence: TGTGCCAACAGCCCGAAGGATGAGCAGTTCTTC. Amino acids: CANSPKDEQFF.

This clonotype showed up many times. The chain employs TRBV2 and TRBJ2-6, with D unclear. Trimming pared 1 base from V and 4 bases from J, leaving 8 bases between. From germline, CDR1 is SNHLY and CDR2 FYNNEI. The CDR3 has 15 amino acids. The DNA of the CDR3 is TGTGCCAGCAGTGAAGAAGGGCTAGGGGCCAACGTCCTGACTTTC. It yields the protein CASSEEGLGANVLTF.

The genes are TRBV20-1 and TRBJ1-4; unclear D gene. Germline assignment: CDR1 DFQATT and CDR2 SNEGSKA (reference sequence). CDR3 length: 15 residues. Trimming left V 0 bases short and J 6 bases short, with 14 bases between. CDR3 residues: CSARDGWPGHEKLFF. Here the CDR3 DNA reads TGCAGTGCTAGAGATGGATGGCCGGGTCATGAAAAACTGTTTTTT.

In this sample, this clonotype turned up a few times. The rearrangement joins TRBV24-1 to TRBJ1-2; D unclear. CDR3 size: 14 residues. Germline V lookup: CDR1 KGHDR, CDR2 SFDVKD. The V end was cut by 1 base, the J end by 1 base, with 6 bases between. Here the CDR3 DNA reads TGTGCCACCAGTGATTTATCCAATAACTATGGCTACACCTTC. It codes for CATSDLSNNYGYTF.

The table lists this clonotype with many counts. The chain joins TRBV7-9 to TRBJ2-7; D is unresolved. The CDR3 is 14 residues long. In germline, CDR1 is SEHNR, CDR2 FQNEAQ (reference sequence). Trimming left V 4 bases short and J 4 bases short, with 14 bases between. CDR3 loop: CASSSTDLQYEQYF. DNA for the CDR3: TGTGCCAGCAGCTCTACCGACCTTCAGTACGAGCAGTACTTC.

CDR3 amino acids: CSAGAGPQDEQYF. Written as DNA, the CDR3 is TGCAGTGCTGGGGCCGGGCCCCAGGACGAGCAGTACTTC. V usage is TRBV20-1 and J usage is TRBJ2-7; maybe TRBD1 (5 bases). CDR1 and CDR2 (germline): DFQATT, SNEGSKA (reference sequence). The CDR3 has 13 amino acids. V was clipped by 5 bases and J by 5 bases, with 16 bases between them.

The rearrangement links TRBV13 to TRBJ1-1; D gene unclear. CDR1 and CDR2 (germline): PRHDT, FYEKMQ (reference sequence). Trimming stripped 10 bases from V and 7 bases from J, with 13 bases between. CDR3 length equals 11 residues. The CDR3 loop reads CATGWGGEAFF. For the CDR3, the DNA is TGTGCCACCGGGTGGGGTGGTGAAGCTTTCTTT. The variable domain in full, with the rest retrieved from reference TRBV13 and TRBJ1-1, is AAGVIQSPRHLIKEKRETATLKCYPIPRHDTVYWYQQGPGQDPQFLISFYEKMQSDKGSIPDRFSAQQFSDYHSELNMSSLELGDSALYFCATGWGGEAFFGQGTRLTVV.

This clonotype has just a few counts. The junction shows a germline mismatch at one end, possibly a read error. The genes are TRBV15 and TRBJ2-3, with 10 positions matching TRBD2. This CDR3 is 15 amino acids long. CDR1 and CDR2 (germline): LNHNV, YYDKDF (reference sequence). The CDR3 reads CATVLAGASTNTQYF. The CDR3 region has the DNA TGTGCCACGGTTCTAGCGGGAGCGAGCACAAATACGCAGTATTTT.

Many counts were recorded for this clonotype. This chain links TRBV2 with TRBJ2-5; D call uncertain. V lost 4 bases and J lost 2, with 8 bases in between. The germline CDR1 and CDR2 sequences are SNHLY and FYNNEI. The CDR3 is made up of 13 amino acids. The CDR3 nucleotides are TGTGCCAGCAGTGTTGGGATACAAGAGACCCAGTACTTC. It encodes CASSVGIQETQYF.

There are many counts of this clonotype. The chain carries TRBV30 and TRBJ2-7; TRBD1 matches 8 bases. The CDR3 has 15 amino acids. Germline lookup yields CDR1 GTSNPN and CDR2 SVGIG (reference sequence). J gave up 2 bases and V 3 bases, and 9 bases lay outside the gene matches. CDR3: CAWREPGTGTYEQYF. In nucleotides, the CDR3 is TGTGCCTGGAGAGAACCCGGGACAGGCACCTACGAGCAGTACTTC.

This rearrangement joins TRBV2 to TRBJ1-3; D possibly corresponds to TRBD1 (5 bases). The germline V gene encodes CDR1 SNHLY and CDR2 FYNNEI. The CDR3 is 15 residues long. V was trimmed by 4 bases and J by 0 bases, leaving 10 bases between them. The CDR3 DNA is TGTGCCAGCAGTGGGGGACTGATCTCTGGAAACACCATATATTTT. Its protein is CASSGGLISGNTIYF. Supplemented by reference TRBV2 and TRBJ1-3, the full variable domain reads EPEVTQTPSHQVTQMGQEVILRCVPISNHLYFYWYRQILGQKVEFLVSFYNNEISEKSEIFDDQFSVERPDGSNFTLKIRSTKLEDSAMYFCASSGGLISGNTIYFGEGSWLTVV.

This clonotype showed up many times. The chain links TRBV28 to TRBJ1-1; 9 bases are shared with TRBD1. The CDR3 runs to 17 residues. The J segment lost 1 base and the V segment lost 5 bases, leaving 11 bases of the junction unmatched. Germline V gives CDR1 MDHEN, CDR2 SYDVKM. The CDR3 sequence: CASSPRGTGPGNTEAFF. CDR3 coding DNA: TGTGCCAGCAGTCCCAGAGGGACAGGGCCTGGGAACACTGAAGCTTTCTTT.

Ten or more counts support this clonotype. The CDR3 is CASSPADTDEKLFF. CDR3 DNA sequence: TGTGCCAGCAGCCCAGCGGATACAGATGAAAAACTGTTTTTT. The chain has TRBV28 and TRBJ1-4; D unresolved. V lost 6 bases and J lost 6, with 14 bases in between. This CDR3 region has 14 residues. CDR1 is MDHEN and CDR2 is SYDVKM in the germline V gene.

This clonotype has only a few counts. The rearrangement joins TRBV12-5 to TRBJ2-2; perhaps TRBD1 as D (6 bases). Looked up from germline, CDR1 is LGHNT and CDR2 is FRNRAP. The CDR3 covers 16 residues. Trimming removed 5 bases at V and 0 bases at J, with 13 bases between. This CDR3 is CASGPPGQSNTGELFF. CDR3 coding DNA: TGTGCTAGTGGTCCCCCGGGACAATCGAACACCGGGGAGCTGTTTTTT.

This clonotype was observed many times. The chain combines TRBV2 with TRBJ1-1, with TRBD1 matching over 7 bases. This CDR3 has 14 residues. After removal of 5 bases from V and 1 base from J, the junction contained 4 bases not matched to a gene. The germline V gene has CDR1 SNHLY and CDR2 FYNNEI. In DNA form, the CDR3 reads TGTGCCAGCAGTTACGGGACAGCGAACACTGAAGCTTTCTTT. Encoded protein: CASSYGTANTEAFF.

To note about this clonotype: A read error may explain this, as a much larger clone is one base away. This chain joins TRBV28 and TRBJ2-1, with D possibly being TRBD1 or TRBD2 (5 bases each). V lost 2 bases and J lost 4, with 15 bases in between. CDR1 and CDR2 from the germline V gene are MDHEN and SYDVKM. The CDR3 has 16 amino acids. DNA of the CDR3: TGTGCCAGCAGTTTAGACCGGGACGGGGATTACAATGAGCAGTTCTTC. As protein: CASSLDRDGDYNEQFF.

This clonotype was detected ten times or more. V usage is TRBV28 and J usage is TRBJ2-7, with D perhaps being TRBD1 or TRBD2 (5 bases each). With 3 bases removed from V and 7 bases from J, the gap between germline ends came to 16 bases. Germline CDR1 MDHEN, CDR2 SYDVKM. The CDR3 loop spans 14 amino acids. In DNA, the CDR3 is TGTGCCAGCAGTTTGACAGCGGCCGGTGGGGAGCAGTACTTC. Its protein product is CASSLTAAGGEQYF.

There are a few counts of this clonotype. The chain has TRBV5-1 and TRBJ1-5; possibly TRBD1 for D (5 bases). The CDR3 contains 15 residues. Germline V gene data show CDR1 as SGHRS and CDR2 as YFSETQ. V was trimmed by 0 bases and J by 7 bases, leaving 14 bases between them. CDR3 nucleotides: TGCGCCAGCAGCTTGGAGGGACGCGGGGAACAGCCCCAGCATTTT. It specifies CASSLEGRGEQPQHF.

The chain combines TRBV28 with TRBJ1-1; D gene uncertain. Germline V lookup: CDR1 MDHEN, CDR2 SYDVKM. The CDR3 consists of 11 residues. Trimming left V 7 bases short and J 5 bases short, with 8 bases between. The CDR3 DNA is TGTGCCAGCACCGTCGAAACTGAAGCTTTCTTT. This codes for CASTVETEAFF. The complete variable domain, with remaining parts taken from reference TRBV28 and TRBJ1-1, reads DVKVTQSSRYLVKRTGEKVFLECVQDMDHENMFWYRQDPGLGLRLIYFSYDVKMKEKGDIPEGYSVSREKKERFSLILESASTNQTSMYLCASTVETEAFFGQGTRLTVV.

This chain connects TRBV5-1 to TRBJ1-4; 8 positions agree with TRBD1. The CDR3 runs 18 residues. Trimming removed 4 bases from V and 5 bases from J; junction bases left unmatched: 16. Germline V gene sequence: CDR1 SGHRS, CDR2 YFSETQ. CDR3 in DNA: TGCGCCAGCAGCCCATCCGGACAGGGTCGGGGCCAAAATGAAAAACTGTTTTTT. Translated: CASSPSGQGRGQNEKLFF.

There are many counts of this clonotype. The V call is TRBV18, the J call TRBJ1-4; no reliable D call. Germline loops: CDR1 KGHSH, CDR2 LQKENI. There are 16 residues in the CDR3. V dropped 2 bases and J dropped 2 bases, with 12 bases sitting between them. The CDR3 bases are TGTGCCAGCTCACCAGTATCGGCCAGCACTAATGAAAAACTGTTTTTT. The encoded protein is CASSPVSASTNEKLFF.